The present T cell receptor beta chain was sequenced within a study of blood T cell repertoires in COVID-19. On the study more broadly: Cohort 3 recovery required two negative PCRs, clearance, or symptom resolution. There were acute and convalescent COVID-19 samples, and they came from the United States, Italy and Spain.

The assay was immunoSEQ multiplex PCR, and TCRdb's table has in-frame clones only and misses some. The sample records about 230,000 clones, 86% being singletons. The V gene's germline CDR1 is ENHRY and CDR2 SYGVKD. Trimming removed 4 bases from V and 1 base from J, with 9 bases in between. This CDR3 region has 14 residues. The clonotype comes from a woman in her forties or fifties in a cohort exposed to, infected with or recovered from COVID-19 (not recorded which). Source material: PBMCs or T cells enriched from blood (not recorded which). The V and J genes are TRBV10-3 and TRBJ2-3, with D perhaps matching TRBD2 (5 bases). The CDR3 reads CAISGGRGTDTQYF. As DNA, the CDR3 is TGTGCCATCAGTGGCGGGCGAGGCACAGATACGCAGTATTTT.